Shown below are 18 T cell receptor beta chains from a single sample sequenced in a study of T cell responses to AZD1222 COVID-19 vaccine. Profiled with immunoSEQ multiplex PCR; TCRdb holds only in-frame clones, not every one. The sample holds about 120,000 clones, around 94% seen once. This sample comprised peripheral blood, obtained 28 days after the second AZD1222 dose. These receptors all come from an adult who received the AZD1222 COVID-19 vaccine.

This clone was counted a single time. The chain carries TRBV30 and TRBJ1-2; D unclear. This CDR3 spans 13 amino acids. Per germline, CDR1 GTSNPN and CDR2 SVGIG (reference sequence). Deletions cut 2 bases from V and 4 bases from J, with 11 bases between. CDR3 DNA sequence: TGTGCCTGGAGTAGCGGGATTACCTATGGCTACACCTTC. Protein sequence: CAWSSGITYGYTF.

The chain links TRBV4-2 to TRBJ2-1, with 14 bases matching TRBD2. V was pared by 4 bases and J by 9 bases, with 11 bases of the junction left unmatched. CDR1 is LGHNA and CDR2 is YNFKEQ in the germline V gene. The length of the CDR3 is 17 residues. CDR3 sequence (DNA): TGTGCCAGCAGCCCAGGACTAGCGGGAGGTAATCAGACTGAGCAGTTCTTC. It encodes CASSPGLAGGNQTEQFF.

This clone was seen once. The gene calls are TRBV3-1 (or the pseudogene TRBV3-2) and TRBJ2-7; 13 nucleotides match TRBD2. With 2 bases clipped from V and 5 bases from J, the junction kept 12 bases outside the gene matches. CDR1 and CDR2 from the germline V gene are LGHDT and YNNKEL (reference sequence). The CDR3 runs 18 residues. CDR3 loop: CASSQRFTSGRVVHEQYF. The CDR3 DNA reads as TGTGCCAGCAGCCAACGCTTCACTAGCGGGAGGGTGGTCCACGAGCAGTACTTC.

The rearrangement links TRBV5-1 to TRBJ1-1, with D uncertain. The CDR3 has 16 amino acids. Germline loops: CDR1 SGHRS, CDR2 YFSETQ. V was pared by 0 bases and J by 5 bases, with 17 bases between. CDR3 nucleotide sequence: TGCGCCAGCAGCTTGGAAATTCGGGTCCAAAGGACTGAAGCTTTCTTT. Amino acids: CASSLEIRVQRTEAFF.

The rearrangement joins TRBV6-2 or TRBV6-3 to TRBJ1-2; D uncertain. Germline V gene sequence: CDR1 MNHEY, CDR2 SVGEGT. The CDR3 consists of 12 residues. V lost 4 bases and J 7 bases, leaving 10 bases between the germline ends. CDR3 residues: CASSSGTAGYTF. The CDR3 nucleotides read TGTGCCAGCAGTTCAGGAACGGCTGGCTACACCTTC.

The CDR3 coding sequence is TGTGCCAGTAGTATAGTAAATAGCGCGCCCTACGAGCAGTACTTC. Residues: CASSIVNSAPYEQYF. V gene TRBV19 combines with J gene TRBJ2-7, with D perhaps TRBD2 (5 bases). Germline-derived CDR1 and CDR2 are LNHDA and SQIVND (reference sequence). V was pared by 1 base and J by 2 bases, with 12 bases between. CDR3 length equals 15 residues. The complete variable domain, with remaining parts taken from reference TRBV19 and TRBJ2-7, reads DGGITQSPKYLFRKEGQNVTLSCEQNLNHDAMYWYRQDPGQGLRLIYYSQIVNDFQKGDIAEGYSVSREKKESFPLTVTSAQKNPTAFYLCASSIVNSAPYEQYFGPGTRLTVT.

J is TRBJ1-5 and V is TRBV1. TRBV1 is deemed a pseudogene. The CDR3 is 17 residues long. In DNA, the CDR3 is TGCACCAGCAGCCAAGACTCAATCGAAGTGAAAAGTCAGCCCCAGCATTTT. This translates into CTSSQDSIEVKSQPQHF.

The V and J genes are TRBV6-6 and TRBJ1-5; 7 bases match TRBD1. The CDR3 is made up of 14 amino acids. The J segment lost 4 bases and the V segment lost 7 bases, leaving 7 bases of the junction unmatched. Per germline, CDR1 MNHNY and CDR2 SVGAGI (reference sequence). For the CDR3, the DNA is TGTGCCAGCACACAGGGGCTAATGAATCAGCCCCAGCATTTT. This sequence encodes CASTQGLMNQPQHF.

This chain uses TRBV2 with TRBJ2-2, with a possible D match to TRBD1 (5 bases). CDR3 length equals 13 residues. The V gene's germline CDR1 is SNHLY and CDR2 FYNNEI. Trimming removed 2 bases at V and 10 bases at J, with 11 bases between. The CDR3 sequence: CASSEQTVMELFF. Written as DNA, the CDR3 is TGTGCCAGCAGTGAACAGACAGTTATGGAGCTGTTTTTT.

This chain uses TRBV28 with TRBJ2-3; the D gene is possibly TRBD2 (6 bases). Germline V gene sequence: CDR1 MDHEN, CDR2 SYDVKM. CDR3 size: 16 residues. V gave up 5 bases and J gave up 2 bases, with 17 bases separating them. The CDR3 DNA reads TGTGCCAGCAGTCGCGTAGAGGGACTGTTCACAGATACGCAGTATTTT. Translated, it gives CASSRVEGLFTDTQYF.

The rearrangement links TRBV28 to TRBJ2-7; 10 bases fit TRBD2. The length of the CDR3 is 16 residues. The germline V gene encodes CDR1 MDHEN and CDR2 SYDVKM. Unmatched junction bases numbered 6, after V lost 4 bases and J lost 0 bases. The CDR3 sequence: CASSSWTSGSSYEQYF. Here the CDR3 DNA reads TGTGCCAGCAGTTCCTGGACTAGCGGTAGCTCCTACGAGCAGTACTTC.

The chain employs TRBV24-1 and TRBJ2-2; D may be TRBD1 (7 bases). Germline CDR1 KGHDR, CDR2 SFDVKD. V gave up 4 bases and J gave up 7 bases, with 12 bases separating them. CDR3 size: 14 residues. DNA for the CDR3: TGTGCCACCAGTGAAACAGGGGAGGTCGGGGAGCTGTTTTTT. Residues: CATSETGEVGELFF.

In its sample, this clone was seen once. V gene TRBV7-3 combines with J gene TRBJ1-6; tentatively, D is TRBD1 (5 bases). V was clipped by 2 bases and J by 11 bases, with 10 bases between them. The germline CDR1 and CDR2 sequences are SGHTA and FQGTGA. The CDR3 sequence is 13 residues long. CDR3 DNA sequence: TGTGCCAGCAGCTTAGGGGGTGGGACACCCCTCCACTTT. The encoded protein is CASSLGGGTPLHF.

V is TRBV6-5 and J is TRBJ2-7; 11 bases align to TRBD1. Germline loops: CDR1 MNHEY, CDR2 SVGAGI. CDR3 size: 16 residues. V lost 2 bases, J lost 4 bases, and 7 bases stayed unmatched. The DNA of the CDR3 is TGTGCCAGCAGTTACCGGGACAGGGGGGACTTATACGAGCAGTACTTC. This sequence encodes CASSYRDRGDLYEQYF.

The chain uses TRBV19 and TRBJ2-7; D not certain. Germline values: CDR1 LNHDA, CDR2 SQIVND (reference sequence). The CDR3 covers 14 residues. The V gene lost 2 bases and the J gene lost 1 base, with 9 bases spanning the gap. CDR3 loop: CASSIRAASYEQYF. CDR3 nucleotide sequence: TGTGCCAGTAGTATACGGGCAGCATCCTACGAGCAGTACTTC.

V usage is TRBV27 and J usage is TRBJ2-3; D remains ambiguous. The CDR3 extends over 15 amino acids. Looked up from germline, CDR1 is MNHEY and CDR2 is SMNVEV (reference sequence). Trimming pared 4 bases from V and 5 bases from J, leaving 16 bases between. CDR3 DNA: TGTGCCAGCAGTTGGGGAACAACGGTTAAAGATACGCAGTATTTT. This codes for CASSWGTTVKDTQYF.

In this sample, this clone turned up once. The CDR3 DNA sequence: TGTGCCAGCAGTTCAACTAGCGGGATTAGTACCGGGGAGCTGTTTTTT. This gives the protein CASSSTSGISTGELFF. The gene calls are TRBV28 and TRBJ2-2; 10 bases line up with TRBD2. Germline V gives CDR1 MDHEN, CDR2 SYDVKM. The junction had 7 bases not matched to a gene; V was cut back by 4 bases and J by 5 bases. The CDR3 has 16 residues. The variable domain in full, completed from reference TRBV28 and TRBJ2-2, reads DVKVTQSSRYLVKRTGEKVFLECVQDMDHENMFWYRQDPGLGLRLIYFSYDVKMKEKGDIPEGYSVSREKKERFSLILESASTNQTSMYLCASSSTSGISTGELFFGEGSRLTVL.

This clone has just a few counts. The chain couples TRBV9 to TRBJ2-7; a weak D match, TRBD2 (5 bases). Germline assignment: CDR1 SGDLS and CDR2 YYNGEE. Trimming took off 0 bases at V and 3 bases at J, with 10 bases between the two ends. The CDR3 runs 14 residues. The CDR3, as DNA: TGTGCCAGCAGCGTAGGGACTGGATACTACGAGCAGTACTTC. Translated: CASSVGTGYYEQYF.